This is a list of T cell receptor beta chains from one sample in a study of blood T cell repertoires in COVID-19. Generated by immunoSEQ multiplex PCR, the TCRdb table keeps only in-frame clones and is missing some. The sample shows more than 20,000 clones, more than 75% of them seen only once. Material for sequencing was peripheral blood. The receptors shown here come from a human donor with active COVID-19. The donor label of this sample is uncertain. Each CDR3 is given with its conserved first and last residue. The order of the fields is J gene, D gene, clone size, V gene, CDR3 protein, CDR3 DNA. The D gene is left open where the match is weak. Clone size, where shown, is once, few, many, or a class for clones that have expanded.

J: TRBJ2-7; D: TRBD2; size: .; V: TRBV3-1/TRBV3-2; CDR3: CASSQDALIAGGYEQYF; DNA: TGTGCCAGCAGCCAAGATGCCCTGATAGCGGGAGGTTACGAGCAGTACTTC
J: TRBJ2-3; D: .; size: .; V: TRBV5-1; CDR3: CASSLGRGSASTDTQYF; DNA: TGCGCCAGCAGCTTGGGGCGAGGTTCGGCGAGCACAGATACGCAGTATTTT
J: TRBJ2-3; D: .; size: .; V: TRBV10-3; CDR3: CATRSEGGTDTQYF; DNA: TGTGCCACTCGAAGTGAAGGGGGCACAGATACGCAGTATTTT
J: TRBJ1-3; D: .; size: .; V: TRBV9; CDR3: CASSVSTSGNTIYF; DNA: TGTGCCAGCAGCGTAAGCACCTCTGGAAACACCATATATTTT
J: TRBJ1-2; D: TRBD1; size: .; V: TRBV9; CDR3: CASSVGGQGGEWPYGYTF; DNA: TGTGCCAGCAGCGTAGGGGGACAGGGCGGGGAATGGCCCTATGGCTACACCTTC
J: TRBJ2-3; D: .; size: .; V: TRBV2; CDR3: CALLVGDRPDTQYF; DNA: TGTGCCCTATTGGTAGGGGATCGTCCAGATACGCAGTATTTT
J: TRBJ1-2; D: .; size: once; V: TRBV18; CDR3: CASSPERLGVMGGYTF; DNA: TGTGCCAGCTCACCCGAGAGACTGGGAGTTATGGGTGGCTACACCTTC
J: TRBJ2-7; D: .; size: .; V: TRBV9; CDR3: CASSVGGESYEQYF; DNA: TGTGCCAGCAGCGTAGGGGGGGAGTCGTACGAGCAGTACTTC
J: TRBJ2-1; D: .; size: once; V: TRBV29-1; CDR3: CSGGAQGHNEQFF; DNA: TGCAGCGGGGGCGCCCAGGGCCACAATGAGCAGTTCTTC
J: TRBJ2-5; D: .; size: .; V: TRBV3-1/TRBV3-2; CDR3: CASSQAGQGGETQYF; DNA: TGTGCCAGCAGCCAAGCCGGACAGGGAGGGGAGACCCAGTACTTC
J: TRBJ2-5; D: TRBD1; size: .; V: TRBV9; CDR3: CASSVGTGQETQYF; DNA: TGTGCCAGCAGCGTGGGGACAGGTCAAGAGACCCAGTACTTC
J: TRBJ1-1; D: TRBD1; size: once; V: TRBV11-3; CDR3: CASSLAGGLGNTEAFF; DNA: TGTGCCAGCAGCTTAGCAGGGGGCCTGGGGAACACTGAAGCTTTCTTT
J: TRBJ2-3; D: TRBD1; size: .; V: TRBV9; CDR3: CASSPGTVGTDTQYF; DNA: TGTGCCAGCAGCCCCGGGACAGTGGGCACAGATACGCAGTATTTT
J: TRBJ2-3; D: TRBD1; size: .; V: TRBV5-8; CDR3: CASSLVKDRGSTDTQYF; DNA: TGTGCCAGCAGCTTGGTAAAAGACAGGGGGAGCACAGATACGCAGTATTTT
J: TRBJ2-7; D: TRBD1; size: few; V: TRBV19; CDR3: CASSIGQGWGEQYF; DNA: TGTGCCAGTAGTATAGGACAGGGCTGGGGCGAGCAGTACTTC
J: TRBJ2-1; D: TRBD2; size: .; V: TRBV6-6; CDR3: CASSSLSGGNNEQFF; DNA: TGTGCCAGCAGTTCCCTTAGCGGGGGTAACAATGAGCAGTTCTTC
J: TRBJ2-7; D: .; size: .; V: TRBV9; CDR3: CASSAGETYEQYF; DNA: TGTGCCAGCAGCGCAGGCGAAACCTACGAGCAGTACTTC
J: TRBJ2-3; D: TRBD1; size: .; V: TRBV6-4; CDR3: CASSADRVTDTQYF; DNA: TGTGCCAGCAGTGCGGACAGGGTCACAGATACGCAGTATTTT
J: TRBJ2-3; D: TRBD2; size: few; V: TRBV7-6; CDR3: CASSTSFRGLAGDSDTQYF; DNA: TGTGCCAGCAGCACGTCTTTCAGGGGGCTAGCGGGAGATTCAGATACGCAGTATTTT
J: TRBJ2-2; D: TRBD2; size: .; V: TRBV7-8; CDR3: CASSLPASGRPIGELFF; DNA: TGTGCCAGCAGCTTACCGGCTAGCGGGAGGCCAATCGGGGAGCTGTTTTTT
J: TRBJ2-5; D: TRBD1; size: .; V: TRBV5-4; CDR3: CASSLGDRGETQYF; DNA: TGTGCCAGCAGCTTGGGGGACAGGGGTGAGACCCAGTACTTC
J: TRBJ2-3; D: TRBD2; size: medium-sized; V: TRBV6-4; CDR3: CASSPGGNTDTQYF; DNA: TGTGCCAGCAGTCCCGGGGGGAATACAGATACGCAGTATTTT
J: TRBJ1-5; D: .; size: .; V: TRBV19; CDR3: CASSIDGRGLGQPQHF; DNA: TGTGCCAGTAGTATAGATGGTCGAGGTTTGGGTCAGCCCCAGCATTTT
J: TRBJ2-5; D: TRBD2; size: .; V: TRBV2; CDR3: CASSRTRQETQYF; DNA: TGTGCCAGCAGCAGGACTAGACAAGAGACCCAGTACTTC
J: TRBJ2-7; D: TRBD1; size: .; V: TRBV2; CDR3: CASSVGPGQGSYEQYF; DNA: TGTGCCAGCAGTGTCGGGCCGGGACAGGGAAGCTACGAGCAGTACTTC
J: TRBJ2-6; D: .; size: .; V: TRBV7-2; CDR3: CASSLGAQGANVLTF; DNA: TGTGCCAGCAGCTTAGGGGCGCAGGGGGCCAACGTCCTGACTTTC
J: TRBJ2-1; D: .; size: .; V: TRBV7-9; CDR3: CASSLETRGEQFF; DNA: TGTGCCAGCAGCTTAGAGACTAGGGGTGAGCAGTTCTTC
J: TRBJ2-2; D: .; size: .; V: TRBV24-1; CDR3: CATGRAGGNTGELFF; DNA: TGTGCCACGGGGAGGGCAGGGGGCAACACCGGGGAGCTGTTTTTT
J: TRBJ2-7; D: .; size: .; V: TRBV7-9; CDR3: CASSLIRSSYEQYF; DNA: TGTGCCAGCAGCTTAATCAGAAGCTCCTACGAGCAGTACTTC
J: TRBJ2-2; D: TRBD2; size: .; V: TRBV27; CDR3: CASIGYGRAGELFF; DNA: TGTGCCAGCATAGGGTATGGGAGGGCCGGGGAGCTGTTTTTT
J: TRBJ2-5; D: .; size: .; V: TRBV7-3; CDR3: CASSLMGQAQETQYF; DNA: TGTGCCAGCAGCTTAATGGGTCAAGCGCAAGAGACCCAGTACTTC
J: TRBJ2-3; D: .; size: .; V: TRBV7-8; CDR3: CASSYSTDTQYF; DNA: TGTGCCAGCAGTTATAGCACAGATACGCAGTATTTT
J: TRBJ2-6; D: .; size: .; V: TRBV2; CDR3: CASRDRTASGANVLTF; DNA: TGTGCCAGCAGGGACCGGACAGCCTCTGGGGCCAACGTCCTGACTTTC
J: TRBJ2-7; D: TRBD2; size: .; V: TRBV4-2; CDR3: CASSQDGSSGSYEQYF; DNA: TGTGCCAGCAGCCAAGATGGCTCTAGCGGCTCCTACGAGCAGTACTTC
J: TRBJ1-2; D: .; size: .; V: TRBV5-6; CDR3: CASTQSGYFLYGYTF; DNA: TGTGCCAGCACCCAATCGGGGTATTTCCTCTATGGCTACACCTTC
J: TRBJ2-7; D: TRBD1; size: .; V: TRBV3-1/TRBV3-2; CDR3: CASSPTGERGEQYF; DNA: TGTGCCAGCAGCCCTACAGGGGAGCGCGGCGAGCAGTACTTC